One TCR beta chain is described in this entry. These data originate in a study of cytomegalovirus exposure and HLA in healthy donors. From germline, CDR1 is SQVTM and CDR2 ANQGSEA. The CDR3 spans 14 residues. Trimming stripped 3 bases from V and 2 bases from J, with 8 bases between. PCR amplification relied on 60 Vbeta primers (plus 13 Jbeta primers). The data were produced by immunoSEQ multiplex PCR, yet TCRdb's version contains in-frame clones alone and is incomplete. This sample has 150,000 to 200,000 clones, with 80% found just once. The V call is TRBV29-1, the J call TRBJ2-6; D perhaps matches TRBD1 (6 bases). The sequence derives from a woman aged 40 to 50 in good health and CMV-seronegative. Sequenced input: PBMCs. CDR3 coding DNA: TGCAGCGTTGACCCAGGGGCTGGGGCCAACGTCCTGACTTTC. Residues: CSVDPGAGANVLTF.